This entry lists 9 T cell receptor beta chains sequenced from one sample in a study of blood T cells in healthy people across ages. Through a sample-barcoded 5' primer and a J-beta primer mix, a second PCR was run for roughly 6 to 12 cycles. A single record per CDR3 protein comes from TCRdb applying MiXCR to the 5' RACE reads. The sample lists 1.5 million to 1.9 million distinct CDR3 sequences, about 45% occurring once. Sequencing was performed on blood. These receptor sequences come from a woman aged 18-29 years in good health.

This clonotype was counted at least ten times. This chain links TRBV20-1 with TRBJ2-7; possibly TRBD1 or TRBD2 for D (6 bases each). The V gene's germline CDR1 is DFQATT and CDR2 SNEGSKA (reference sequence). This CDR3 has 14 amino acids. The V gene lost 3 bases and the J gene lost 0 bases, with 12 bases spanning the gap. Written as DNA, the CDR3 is TGCAGTGCTAGTGGGCGGGACACCTCCTACGAGCAGTACTTC. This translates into CSASGRDTSYEQYF.

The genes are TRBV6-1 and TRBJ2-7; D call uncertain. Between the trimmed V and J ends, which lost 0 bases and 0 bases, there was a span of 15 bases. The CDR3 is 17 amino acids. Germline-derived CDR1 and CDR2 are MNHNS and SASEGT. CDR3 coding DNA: TGTGCCAGCAGTGAAGCGGACCTTAACTTTTACTCCTACGAGCAGTACTTC. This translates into CASSEADLNFYSYEQYF.

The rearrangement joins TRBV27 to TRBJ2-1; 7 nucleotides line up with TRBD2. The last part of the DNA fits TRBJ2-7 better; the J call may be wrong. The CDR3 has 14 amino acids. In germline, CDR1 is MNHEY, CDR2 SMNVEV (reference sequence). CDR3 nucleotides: TGTGCCAGCAGTTCTCAGGTGGGGGGGAATGAGCAGTACTTC. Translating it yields CASSSQVGGNEQYF.

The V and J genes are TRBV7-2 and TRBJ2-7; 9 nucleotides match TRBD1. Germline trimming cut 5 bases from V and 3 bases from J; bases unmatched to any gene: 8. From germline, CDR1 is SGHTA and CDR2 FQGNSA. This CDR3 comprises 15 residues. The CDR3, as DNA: TGTGCCAGCAGCCCTAACCGGGACAGGGACTACGAGCAGTACTTC. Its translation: CASSPNRDRDYEQYF.

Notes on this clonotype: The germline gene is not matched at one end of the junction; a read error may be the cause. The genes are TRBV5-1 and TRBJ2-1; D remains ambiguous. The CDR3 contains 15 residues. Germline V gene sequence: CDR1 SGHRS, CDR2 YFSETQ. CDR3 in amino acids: CASSLVYLPNNGQFF. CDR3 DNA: TGCGCCAGCAGCTTGGTGTATCTCCCCAACAATGGGCAGTTCTTC.

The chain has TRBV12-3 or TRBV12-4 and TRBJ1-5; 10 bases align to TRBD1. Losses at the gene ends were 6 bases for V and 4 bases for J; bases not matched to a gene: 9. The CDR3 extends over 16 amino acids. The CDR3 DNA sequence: TGTGCCAGCAGCAGGACAGGGGGGAGGCGAAATCAGCCCCAGCATTTT. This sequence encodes CASSRTGGRRNQPQHF.

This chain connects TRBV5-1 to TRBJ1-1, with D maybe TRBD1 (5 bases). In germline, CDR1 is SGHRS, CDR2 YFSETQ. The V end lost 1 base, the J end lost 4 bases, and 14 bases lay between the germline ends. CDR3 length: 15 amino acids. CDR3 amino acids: CASSLFGGAGTEAFF. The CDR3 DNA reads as TGCGCCAGCAGCTTGTTTGGGGGAGCTGGCACTGAAGCTTTCTTT.

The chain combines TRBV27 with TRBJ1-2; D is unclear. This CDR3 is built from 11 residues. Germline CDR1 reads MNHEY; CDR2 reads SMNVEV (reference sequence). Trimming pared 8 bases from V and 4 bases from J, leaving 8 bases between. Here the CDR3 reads CASWAAYGYTF. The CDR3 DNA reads TGTGCCAGCTGGGCAGCCTATGGCTACACCTTC.

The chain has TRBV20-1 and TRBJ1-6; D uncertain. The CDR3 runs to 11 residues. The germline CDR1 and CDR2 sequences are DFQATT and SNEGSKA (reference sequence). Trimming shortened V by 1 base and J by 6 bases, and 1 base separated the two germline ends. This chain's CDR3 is CSARVNSPLHF. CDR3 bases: TGCAGTGCTAGAGTTAATTCACCCCTCCACTTT.